The TCR beta chain described here comes from a study of shared clonotypes between healthy human individuals. Sequencing was performed with immunoSEQ multiplex PCR; in TCRdb, only in-frame clones are kept and a portion is missing. The sample shows 470,000 or so clones, around 73% of them seen only once. The donors were all Caucasian adults (living in Nashville, Tennessee). J lost 5 bases, V lost 7 bases, and 5 bases had no gene match. Germline CDR1 MDHEN, CDR2 SYDVKM. The CDR3 covers 13 residues. Sequenced: PBMCs. The J gene is TRBJ2-5, the V gene TRBV28; 9 bases agree with TRBD1. This receptor was taken from a woman between 35 and 50 years old in good health. Some clones in this sample may be carry-over from other donors' samples. CDR3 nucleotide sequence: TGTGCCAGCAAAGACAGGGGGAGGGAGACCCAGTACTTC. The encoded protein is CASKDRGRETQYF.